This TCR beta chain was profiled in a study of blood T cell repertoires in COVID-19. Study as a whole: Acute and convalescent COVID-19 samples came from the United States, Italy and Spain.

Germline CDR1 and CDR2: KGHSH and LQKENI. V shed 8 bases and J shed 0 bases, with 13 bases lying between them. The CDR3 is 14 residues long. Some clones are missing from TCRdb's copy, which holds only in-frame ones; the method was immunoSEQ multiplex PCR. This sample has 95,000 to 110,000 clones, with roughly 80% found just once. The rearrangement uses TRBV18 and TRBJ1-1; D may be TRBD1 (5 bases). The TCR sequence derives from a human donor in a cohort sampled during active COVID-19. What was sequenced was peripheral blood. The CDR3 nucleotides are TGTGCCAGCGTAGGACAAGCCATGAACACTGAAGCTTTCTTT. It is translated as CASVGQAMNTEAFF.